The text below deals with one T cell receptor (beta chain). The antigen is unknown. Data came from immunoSEQ multiplex PCR; TCRdb stores just in-frame clones and leaves some out. Here the sample spans 99,000 or so clones, about 85% being singletons. These data come from a study of T cell responses to AZD1222 COVID-19 vaccine. Study results and limitations: Reports say nearly half of spike-specific TCRs go after unmutated variant regions. Distributed over spike, vaccine-associated CD4 TCRs predominated at 160-218 and 743-854. Without day 14 samples, only post-peak T cell repertoires were studied.

This CDR3 is 11 amino acids long. Trimming stripped 8 bases from V and 8 bases from J, with 12 bases between. Germline loops: CDR1 SNHLY, CDR2 FYNNEI. Sequencing used peripheral blood, obtained on day 0 of AZD1222 vaccination. This TCR was recovered from an adult in good health. The V and J genes are TRBV2 and TRBJ1-2, with a weak D call TRBD1 (6 bases). The DNA for the CDR3 is TGTGCCAGCCCCCAGGGGTACGGCTACACCTTC. Protein sequence: CASPQGYGYTF.